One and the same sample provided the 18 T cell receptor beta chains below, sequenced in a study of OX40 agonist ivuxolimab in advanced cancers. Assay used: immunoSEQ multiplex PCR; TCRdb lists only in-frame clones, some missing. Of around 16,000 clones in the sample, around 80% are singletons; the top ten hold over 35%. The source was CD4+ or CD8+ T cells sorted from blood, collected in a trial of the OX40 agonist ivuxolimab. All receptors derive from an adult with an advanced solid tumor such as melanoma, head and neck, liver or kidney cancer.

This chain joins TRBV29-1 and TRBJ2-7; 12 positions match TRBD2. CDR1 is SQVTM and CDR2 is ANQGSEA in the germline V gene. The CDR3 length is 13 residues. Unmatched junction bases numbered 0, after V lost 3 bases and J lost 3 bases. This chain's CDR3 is CSVEGLAGYEQYF. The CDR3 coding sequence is TGCAGCGTTGAGGGACTAGCGGGCTACGAGCAGTACTTC.

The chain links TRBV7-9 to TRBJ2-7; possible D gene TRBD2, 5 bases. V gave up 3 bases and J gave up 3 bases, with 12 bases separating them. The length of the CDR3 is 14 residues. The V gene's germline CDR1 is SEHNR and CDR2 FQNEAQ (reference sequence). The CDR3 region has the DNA TGTGCCAGCAGCTTTCTCCCCCGGGGCTACGAGCAGTACTTC. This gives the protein CASSFLPRGYEQYF.

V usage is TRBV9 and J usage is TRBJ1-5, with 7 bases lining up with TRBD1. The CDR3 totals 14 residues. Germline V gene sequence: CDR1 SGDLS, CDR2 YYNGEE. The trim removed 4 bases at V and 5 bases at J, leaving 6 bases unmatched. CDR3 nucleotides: TGTGCCAGCAGCTATGGGACAGATGATCAGCCCCAGCATTTT. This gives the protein CASSYGTDDQPQHF. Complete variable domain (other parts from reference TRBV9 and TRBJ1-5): DSGVTQTPKHLITATGQRVTLRCSPRSGDLSVYWYQQSLDQGLQFLIQYYNGEERAKGNILERFSAQQFPDLHSELNLSSLELGDSALYFCASSYGTDDQPQHFGDGTRLSIL.

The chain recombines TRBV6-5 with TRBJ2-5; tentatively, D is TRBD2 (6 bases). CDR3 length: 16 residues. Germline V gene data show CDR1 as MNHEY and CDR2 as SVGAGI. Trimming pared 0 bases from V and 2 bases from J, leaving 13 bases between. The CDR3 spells CASSYSGGDPQETQYF. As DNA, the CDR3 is TGTGCCAGCAGTTACTCTGGAGGGGATCCACAAGAGACCCAGTACTTC.

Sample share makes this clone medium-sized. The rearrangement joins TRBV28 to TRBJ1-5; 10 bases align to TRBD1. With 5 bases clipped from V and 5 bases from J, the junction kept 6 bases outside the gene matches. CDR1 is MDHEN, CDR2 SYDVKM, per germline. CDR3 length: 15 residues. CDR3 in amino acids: CASSRDRGGDQPQHF. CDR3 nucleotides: TGTGCCAGCAGTCGGGACAGGGGAGGTGATCAGCCCCAGCATTTT. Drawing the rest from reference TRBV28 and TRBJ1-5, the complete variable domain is DVKVTQSSRYLVKRTGEKVFLECVQDMDHENMFWYRQDPGLGLRLIYFSYDVKMKEKGDIPEGYSVSREKKERFSLILESASTNQTSMYLCASSRDRGGDQPQHFGDGTRLSIL.

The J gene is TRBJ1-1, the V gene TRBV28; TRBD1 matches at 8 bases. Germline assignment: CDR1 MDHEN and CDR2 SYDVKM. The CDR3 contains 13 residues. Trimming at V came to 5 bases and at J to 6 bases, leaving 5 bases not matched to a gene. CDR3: CASSPGGPPEAFF. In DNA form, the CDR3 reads TGTGCCAGCAGTCCAGGGGGCCCCCCTGAAGCTTTCTTT.

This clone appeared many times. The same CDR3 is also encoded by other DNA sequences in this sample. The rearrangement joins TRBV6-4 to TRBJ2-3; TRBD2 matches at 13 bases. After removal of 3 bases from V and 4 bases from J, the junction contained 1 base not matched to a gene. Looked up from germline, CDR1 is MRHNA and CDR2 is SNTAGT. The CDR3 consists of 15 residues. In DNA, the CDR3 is TGTGCCAGCAGTGAAACTAGCGGGGGGGCAGATACGCAGTATTTT. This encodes CASSETSGGADTQYF.

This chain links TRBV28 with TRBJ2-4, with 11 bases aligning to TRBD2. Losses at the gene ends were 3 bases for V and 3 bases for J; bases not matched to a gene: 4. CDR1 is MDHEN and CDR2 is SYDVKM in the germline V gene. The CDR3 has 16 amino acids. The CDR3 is CASSLQGLAVKNIQYF. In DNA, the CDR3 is TGTGCCAGCAGTTTGCAGGGACTAGCGGTCAAAAACATTCAGTACTTC.

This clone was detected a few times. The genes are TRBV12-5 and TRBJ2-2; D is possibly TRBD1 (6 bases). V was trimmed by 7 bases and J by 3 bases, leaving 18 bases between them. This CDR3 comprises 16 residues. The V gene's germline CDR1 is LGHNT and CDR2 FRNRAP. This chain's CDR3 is CASDQIRDTHTGELFF. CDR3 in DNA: TGTGCTAGTGACCAGATCCGGGACACACACACCGGGGAGCTGTTTTTT.

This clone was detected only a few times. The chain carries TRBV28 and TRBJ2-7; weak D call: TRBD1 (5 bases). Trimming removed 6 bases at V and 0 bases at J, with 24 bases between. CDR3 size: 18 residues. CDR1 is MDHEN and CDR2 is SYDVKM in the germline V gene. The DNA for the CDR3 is TGTGCCAGCAGCCTACCGACAGCCAGCAGGCTTAGCTCCTACGAGCAGTACTTC. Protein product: CASSLPTASRLSSYEQYF.

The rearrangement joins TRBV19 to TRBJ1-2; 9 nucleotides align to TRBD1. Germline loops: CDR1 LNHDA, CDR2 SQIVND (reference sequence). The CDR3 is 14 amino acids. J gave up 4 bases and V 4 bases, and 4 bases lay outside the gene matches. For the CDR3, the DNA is TGTGCCAGTAGTACACAGGGGGCGGTCTATGGCTACACCTTC. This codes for CASSTQGAVYGYTF.

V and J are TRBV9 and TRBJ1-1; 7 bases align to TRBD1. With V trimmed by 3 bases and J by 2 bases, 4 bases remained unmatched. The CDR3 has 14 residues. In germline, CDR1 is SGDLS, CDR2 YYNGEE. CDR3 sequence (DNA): TGTGCCAGCAGCGATGACAGGGATAACACTGAAGCTTTCTTT. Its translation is CASSDDRDNTEAFF. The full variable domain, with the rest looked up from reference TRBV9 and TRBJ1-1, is DSGVTQTPKHLITATGQRVTLRCSPRSGDLSVYWYQQSLDQGLQFLIQYYNGEERAKGNILERFSAQQFPDLHSELNLSSLELGDSALYFCASSDDRDNTEAFFGQGTRLTVV.

CDR3 in amino acids: CASSTPGTGYHEQYF. As DNA, the CDR3 is TGTGCCAGCAGTACACCCGGGACAGGTTACCACGAGCAGTACTTC. This chain connects TRBV27 to TRBJ2-7; 8 bases are shared with TRBD1. V gave up 5 bases and J gave up 5 bases; unmatched junction bases: 11. This CDR3 is built from 15 residues. Per the germline V gene, CDR1 is MNHEY and CDR2 is SMNVEV (reference sequence).

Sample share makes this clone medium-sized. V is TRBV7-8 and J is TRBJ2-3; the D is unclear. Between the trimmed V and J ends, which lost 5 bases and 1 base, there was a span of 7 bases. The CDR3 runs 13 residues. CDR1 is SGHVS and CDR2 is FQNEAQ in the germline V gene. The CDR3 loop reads CASSLKGTDTQYF. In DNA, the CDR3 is TGTGCCAGCAGCCTAAAGGGCACAGATACGCAGTATTTT.

CDR3 residues: CASSLEHPYEQYF. CDR3 DNA: TGTGCCAGCAGCTTAGAACACCCCTACGAGCAGTACTTC. The chain links TRBV11-2 to TRBJ2-7, with unresolved D. From germline, CDR1 is SGHAT and CDR2 FQNNGV. Trimming removed 0 bases from V and 2 bases from J, with 5 bases in between. The CDR3 extends over 13 amino acids. Full variable domain (missing parts from reference TRBV11-2 and TRBJ2-7): EAGVAQSPRYKIIEKRQSVAFWCNPISGHATLYWYQQILGQGPKLLIQFQNNGVVDDSQLPKDRFSAERLKGVDSTLKIQPAKLEDSAVYLCASSLEHPYEQYFGPGTRLTVT.

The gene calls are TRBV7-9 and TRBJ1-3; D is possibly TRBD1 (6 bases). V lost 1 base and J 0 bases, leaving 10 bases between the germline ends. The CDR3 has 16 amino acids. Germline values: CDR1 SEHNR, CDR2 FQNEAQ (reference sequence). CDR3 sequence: CASSLEGGLSGNTIYF. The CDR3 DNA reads TGTGCCAGCAGCTTAGAGGGGGGCCTCTCTGGAAACACCATATATTTT.

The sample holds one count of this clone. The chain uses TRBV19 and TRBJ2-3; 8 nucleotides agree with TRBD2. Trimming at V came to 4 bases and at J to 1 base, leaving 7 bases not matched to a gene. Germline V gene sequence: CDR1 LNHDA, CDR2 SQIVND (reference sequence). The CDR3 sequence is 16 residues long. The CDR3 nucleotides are TGTGCCAGTAGTAAGATCGGAGCGGGAGGCACAGATACGCAGTATTTT. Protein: CASSKIGAGGTDTQYF.

This chain's CDR3 is CASSLDALGSSYEQYF. CDR3 nucleotide sequence: TGTGCCAGCAGCTTGGACGCTCTGGGGAGCTCCTACGAGCAGTACTTC. This rearrangement joins TRBV5-8 to TRBJ2-7; a weak D match, TRBD2 (5 bases). This CDR3 is built from 16 residues. Germline lookup yields CDR1 SGHTS and CDR2 YDEGEE. The V and J ends lost 0 bases and 0 bases respectively, with 13 bases between them.